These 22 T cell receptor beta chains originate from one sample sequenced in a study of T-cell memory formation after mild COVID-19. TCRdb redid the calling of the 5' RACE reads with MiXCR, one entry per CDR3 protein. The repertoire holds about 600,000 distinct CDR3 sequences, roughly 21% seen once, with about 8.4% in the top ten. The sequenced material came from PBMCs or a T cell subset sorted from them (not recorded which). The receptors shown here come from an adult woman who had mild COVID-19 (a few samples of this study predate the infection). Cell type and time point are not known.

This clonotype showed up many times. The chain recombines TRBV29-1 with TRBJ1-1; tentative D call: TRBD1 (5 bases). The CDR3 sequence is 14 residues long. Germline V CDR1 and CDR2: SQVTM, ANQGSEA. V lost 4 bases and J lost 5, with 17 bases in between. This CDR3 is CSVGDLWGGTEAFF. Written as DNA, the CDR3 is TGCAGCGTTGGGGATTTGTGGGGGGGGACTGAAGCTTTCTTT.

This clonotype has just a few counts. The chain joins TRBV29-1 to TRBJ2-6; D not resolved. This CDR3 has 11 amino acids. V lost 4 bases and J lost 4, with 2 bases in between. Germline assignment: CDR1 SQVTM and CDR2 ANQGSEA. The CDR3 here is CSVAGANVLTF. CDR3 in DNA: TGCAGCGTTGCCGGGGCCAACGTCCTGACTTTC.

CDR3 coding DNA: TGTGCCAGCGGGACGGGGGGCAATGAGCAGTTCTTC. Its translation: CASGTGGNEQFF. The J gene is TRBJ2-1, the V gene TRBV12-3 or TRBV12-4; TRBD2 agrees at 7 bases. This CDR3 comprises 12 residues. The J segment lost 6 bases and the V segment lost 8 bases, leaving 4 bases of the junction unmatched.

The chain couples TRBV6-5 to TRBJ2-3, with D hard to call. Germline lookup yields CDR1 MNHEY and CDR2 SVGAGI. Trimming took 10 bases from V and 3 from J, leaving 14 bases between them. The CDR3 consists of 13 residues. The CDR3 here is CATRLGATDTQYF. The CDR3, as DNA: TGTGCCACCCGGTTAGGCGCGACAGATACGCAGTATTTT.

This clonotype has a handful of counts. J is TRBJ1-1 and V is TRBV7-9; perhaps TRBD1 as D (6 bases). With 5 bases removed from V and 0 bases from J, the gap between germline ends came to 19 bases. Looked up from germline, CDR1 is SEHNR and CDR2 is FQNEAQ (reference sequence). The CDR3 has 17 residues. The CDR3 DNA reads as TGTGCCAGCAGCGTAGTTCCGGGACACCTTTTGAACACTGAAGCTTTCTTT. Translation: CASSVVPGHLLNTEAFF.

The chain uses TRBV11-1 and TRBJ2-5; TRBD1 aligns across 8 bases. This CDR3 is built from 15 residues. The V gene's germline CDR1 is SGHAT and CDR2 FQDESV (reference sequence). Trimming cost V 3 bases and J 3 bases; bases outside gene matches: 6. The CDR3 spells CASSLGQVQKETQYF. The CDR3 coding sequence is TGTGCCAGCAGCTTGGGACAGGTCCAGAAAGAGACCCAGTACTTC.

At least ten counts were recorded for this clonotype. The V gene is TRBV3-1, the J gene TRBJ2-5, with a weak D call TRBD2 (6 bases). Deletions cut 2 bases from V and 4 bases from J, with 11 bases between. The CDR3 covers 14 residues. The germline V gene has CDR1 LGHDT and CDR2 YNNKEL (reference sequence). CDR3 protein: CASSQRGTGETQYF. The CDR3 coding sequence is TGTGCCAGCAGCCAACGCGGGACCGGAGAGACCCAGTACTTC.

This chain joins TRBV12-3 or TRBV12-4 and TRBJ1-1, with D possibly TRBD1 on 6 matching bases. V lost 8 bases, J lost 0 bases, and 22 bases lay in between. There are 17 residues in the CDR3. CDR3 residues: CASSKFRDKQMNTEAFF. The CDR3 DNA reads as TGTGCCAGCTCCAAGTTCCGGGACAAACAAATGAACACTGAAGCTTTCTTT.

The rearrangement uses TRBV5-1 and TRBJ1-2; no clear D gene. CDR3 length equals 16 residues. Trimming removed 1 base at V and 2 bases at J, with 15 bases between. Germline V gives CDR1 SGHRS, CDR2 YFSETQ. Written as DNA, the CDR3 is TGCGCCAGCAGCTTGACTTTTCCAGGATCAAACTATGGCTACACCTTC. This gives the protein CASSLTFPGSNYGYTF.

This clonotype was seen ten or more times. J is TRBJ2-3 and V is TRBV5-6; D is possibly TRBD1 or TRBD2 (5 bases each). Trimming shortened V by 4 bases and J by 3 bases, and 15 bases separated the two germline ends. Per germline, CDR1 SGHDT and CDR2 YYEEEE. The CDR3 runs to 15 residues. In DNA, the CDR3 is TGTGCCAGCAGCCTAGGGACCCCACGAACAGATACGCAGTATTTT. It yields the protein CASSLGTPRTDTQYF.

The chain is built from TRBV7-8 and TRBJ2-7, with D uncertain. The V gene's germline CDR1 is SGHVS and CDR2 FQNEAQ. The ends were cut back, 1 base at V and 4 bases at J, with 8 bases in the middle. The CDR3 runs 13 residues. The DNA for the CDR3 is TGTGCCAGCAGCTTAGTGATGGAATACGAGCAGTACTTC. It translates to CASSLVMEYEQYF.

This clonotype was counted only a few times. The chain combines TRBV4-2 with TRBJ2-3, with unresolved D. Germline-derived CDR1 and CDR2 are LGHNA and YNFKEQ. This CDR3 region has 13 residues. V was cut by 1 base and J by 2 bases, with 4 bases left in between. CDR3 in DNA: TGTGCCAGCAGCCAAGTGGTCACAGATACGCAGTATTTT. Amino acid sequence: CASSQVVTDTQYF.

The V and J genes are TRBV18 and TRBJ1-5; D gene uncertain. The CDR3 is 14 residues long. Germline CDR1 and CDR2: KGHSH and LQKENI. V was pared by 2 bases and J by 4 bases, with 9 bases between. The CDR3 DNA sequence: TGTGCCAGCTCACCAGGAACCCAAAATCAGCCCCAGCATTTT. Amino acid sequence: CASSPGTQNQPQHF.

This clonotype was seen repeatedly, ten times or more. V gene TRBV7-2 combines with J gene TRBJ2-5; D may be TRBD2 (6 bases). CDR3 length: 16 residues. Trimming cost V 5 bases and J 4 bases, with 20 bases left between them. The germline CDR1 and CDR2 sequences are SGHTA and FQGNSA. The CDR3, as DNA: TGTGCCAGCAGCGCCCAGGGCGGGATTTATTTAGAGACCCAGTACTTC. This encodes CASSAQGGIYLETQYF.

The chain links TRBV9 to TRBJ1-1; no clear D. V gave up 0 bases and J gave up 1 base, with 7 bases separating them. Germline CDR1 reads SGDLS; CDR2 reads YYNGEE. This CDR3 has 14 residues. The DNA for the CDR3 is TGTGCCAGCAGCGTAGACGTTACGAACACTGAAGCTTTCTTT. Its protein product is CASSVDVTNTEAFF.

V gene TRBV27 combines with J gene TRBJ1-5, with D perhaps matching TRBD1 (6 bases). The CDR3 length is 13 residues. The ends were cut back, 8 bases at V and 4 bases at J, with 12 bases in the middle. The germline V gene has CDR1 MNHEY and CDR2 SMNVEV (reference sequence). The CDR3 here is CASRQAINQPQHF. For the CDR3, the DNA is TGTGCCAGCCGACAGGCGATTAATCAGCCCCAGCATTTT.

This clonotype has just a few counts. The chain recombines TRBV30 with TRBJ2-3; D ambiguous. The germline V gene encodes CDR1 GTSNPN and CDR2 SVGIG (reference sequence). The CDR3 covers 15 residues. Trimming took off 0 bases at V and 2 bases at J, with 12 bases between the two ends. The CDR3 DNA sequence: TGTGCCTGGAGTGTACTGGGGTACTCCACAGATACGCAGTATTTT. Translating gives CAWSVLGYSTDTQYF.

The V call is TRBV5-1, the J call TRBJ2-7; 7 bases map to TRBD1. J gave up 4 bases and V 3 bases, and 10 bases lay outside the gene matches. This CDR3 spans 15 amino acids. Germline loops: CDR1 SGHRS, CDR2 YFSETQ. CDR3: CASSWGPGTEYEQYF. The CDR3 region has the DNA TGCGCCAGCAGCTGGGGACCCGGGACAGAGTACGAGCAGTACTTC. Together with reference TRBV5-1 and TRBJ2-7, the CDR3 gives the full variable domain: KAGVTQTPRYLIKTRGQQVTLSCSPISGHRSVSWYQQTPGQGLQFLFEYFSETQRNKGNFPGRFSGRQFSNSRSEMNVSTLELGDSALYLCASSWGPGTEYEQYFGPGTRLTVT.

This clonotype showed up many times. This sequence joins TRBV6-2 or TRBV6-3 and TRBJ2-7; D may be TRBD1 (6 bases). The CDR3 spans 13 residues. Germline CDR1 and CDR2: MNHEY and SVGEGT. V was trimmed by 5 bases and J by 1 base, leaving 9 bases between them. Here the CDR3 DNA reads TGTGCCAGCAGTACAGGGTTGTCCTACGAGCAGTACTTC. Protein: CASSTGLSYEQYF.

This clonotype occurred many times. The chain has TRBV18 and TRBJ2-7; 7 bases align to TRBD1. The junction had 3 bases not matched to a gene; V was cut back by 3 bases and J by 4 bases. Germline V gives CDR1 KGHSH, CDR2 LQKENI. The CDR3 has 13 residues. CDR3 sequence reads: CASSPGQTYEQYF. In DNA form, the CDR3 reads TGTGCCAGCTCACCGGGACAGACTTACGAGCAGTACTTC.

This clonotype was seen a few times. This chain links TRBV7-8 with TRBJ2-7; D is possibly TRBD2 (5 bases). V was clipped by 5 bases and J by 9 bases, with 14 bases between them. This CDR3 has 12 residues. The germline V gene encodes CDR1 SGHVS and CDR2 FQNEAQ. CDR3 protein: CASSPLGRGQYF. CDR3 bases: TGTGCCAGCAGCCCCCTGGGGAGAGGGCAGTACTTC.

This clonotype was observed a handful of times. The CDR3 bases are TGTGCCAGCAGCTTAGTTAGCGGGGGAGTCACAGATACGCAGTATTTT. Encoded protein: CASSLVSGGVTDTQYF. The V and J genes are TRBV11-2 and TRBJ2-3, with 9 bases matching TRBD2. The germline CDR1 and CDR2 sequences are SGHAT and FQNNGV. CDR3 length: 16 amino acids. J lost 2 bases, V lost 1 base, and 4 bases had no gene match. Combining the CDR3 with reference TRBV11-2 and TRBJ2-3 gives the whole variable domain EAGVAQSPRYKIIEKRQSVAFWCNPISGHATLYWYQQILGQGPKLLIQFQNNGVVDDSQLPKDRFSAERLKGVDSTLKIQPAKLEDSAVYLCASSLVSGGVTDTQYFGPGTRLTVL.